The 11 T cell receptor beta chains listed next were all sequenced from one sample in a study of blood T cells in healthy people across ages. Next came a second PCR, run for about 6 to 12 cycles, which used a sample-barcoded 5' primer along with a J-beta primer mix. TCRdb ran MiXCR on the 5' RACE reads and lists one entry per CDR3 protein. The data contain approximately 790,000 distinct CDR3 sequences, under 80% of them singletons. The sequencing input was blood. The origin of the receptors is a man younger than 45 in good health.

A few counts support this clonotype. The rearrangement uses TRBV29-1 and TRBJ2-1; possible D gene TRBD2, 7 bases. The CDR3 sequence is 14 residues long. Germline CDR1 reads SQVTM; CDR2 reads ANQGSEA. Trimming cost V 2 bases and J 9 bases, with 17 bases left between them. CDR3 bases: TGCAGCGTTGAAAAGAGGGCGGGGGCTACTGAGCAGTTCTTC. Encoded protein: CSVEKRAGATEQFF.

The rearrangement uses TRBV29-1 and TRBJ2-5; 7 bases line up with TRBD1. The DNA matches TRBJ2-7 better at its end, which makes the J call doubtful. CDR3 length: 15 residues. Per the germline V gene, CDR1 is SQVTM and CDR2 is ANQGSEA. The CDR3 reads CSVEHPVRGRPEQYF. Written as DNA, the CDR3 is TGCAGCGTTGAGCACCCCGTTAGGGGGCGCCCCGAGCAGTACTTC.

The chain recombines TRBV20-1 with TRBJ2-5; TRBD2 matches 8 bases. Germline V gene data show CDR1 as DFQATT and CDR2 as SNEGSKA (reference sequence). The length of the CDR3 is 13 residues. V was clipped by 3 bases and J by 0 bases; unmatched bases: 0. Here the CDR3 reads CSASGGDQETQYF. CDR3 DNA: TGCAGTGCTAGCGGGGGGGACCAAGAGACCCAGTACTTC.

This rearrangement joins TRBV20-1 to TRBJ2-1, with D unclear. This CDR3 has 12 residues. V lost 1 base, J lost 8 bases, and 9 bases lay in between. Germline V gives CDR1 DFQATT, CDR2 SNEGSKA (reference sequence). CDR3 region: CSARALLDEQFF. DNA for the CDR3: TGCAGTGCTAGAGCCCTTTTGGATGAGCAGTTCTTC.

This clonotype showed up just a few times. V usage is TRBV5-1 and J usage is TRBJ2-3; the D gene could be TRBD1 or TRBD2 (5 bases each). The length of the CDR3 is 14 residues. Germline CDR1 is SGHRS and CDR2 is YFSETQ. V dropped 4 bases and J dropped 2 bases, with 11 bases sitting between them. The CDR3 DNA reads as TGCGCCAGCAGCGGGACGGCGACCACAGATACGCAGTATTTT. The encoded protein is CASSGTATTDTQYF.

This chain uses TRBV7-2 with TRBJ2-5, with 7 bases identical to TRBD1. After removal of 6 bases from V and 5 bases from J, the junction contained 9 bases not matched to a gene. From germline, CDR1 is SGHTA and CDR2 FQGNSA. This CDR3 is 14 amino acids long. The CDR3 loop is CASRPRQGGETQYF. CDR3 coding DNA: TGTGCCAGCAGACCAAGACAGGGTGGCGAGACCCAGTACTTC. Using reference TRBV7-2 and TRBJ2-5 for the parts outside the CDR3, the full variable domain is GAGVSQSPSNKVTEKGKDVELRCDPISGHTALYWYRQSLGQGLEFLIYFQGNSAPDKSGLPSDRFSAERTGGSVSTLTIQRTQQEDSAVYLCASRPRQGGETQYFGPGTRLLVL.

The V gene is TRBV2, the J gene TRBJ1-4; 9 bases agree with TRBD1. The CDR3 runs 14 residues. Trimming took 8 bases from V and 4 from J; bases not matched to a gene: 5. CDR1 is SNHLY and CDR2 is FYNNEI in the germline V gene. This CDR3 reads CASVPGQGNEKLFF. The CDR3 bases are TGTGCCAGCGTCCCGGGACAGGGTAATGAAAAACTGTTTTTT.

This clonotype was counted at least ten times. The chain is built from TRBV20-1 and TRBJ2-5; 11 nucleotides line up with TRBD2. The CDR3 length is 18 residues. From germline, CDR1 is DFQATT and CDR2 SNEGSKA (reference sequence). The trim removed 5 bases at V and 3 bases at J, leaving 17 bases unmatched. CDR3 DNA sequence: TGCAGTGCTGGGTTCGGACTAGCGGGCCCTATGGAGGAAGAGACCCAGTACTTC. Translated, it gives CSAGFGLAGPMEEETQYF.

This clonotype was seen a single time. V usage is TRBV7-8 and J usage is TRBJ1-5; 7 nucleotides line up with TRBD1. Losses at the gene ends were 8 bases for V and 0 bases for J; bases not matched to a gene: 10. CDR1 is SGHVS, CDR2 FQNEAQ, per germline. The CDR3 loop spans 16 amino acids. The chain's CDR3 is CASEKAGGYSNQPQHF. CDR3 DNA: TGTGCCAGCGAGAAGGCAGGGGGATATAGCAATCAGCCCCAGCATTTT.

CDR3 bases: TGTGCCAGCAGCTTAATGACTAGCGGGGGGGCCGGGGAGACCCAGTACTTC. This gives the protein CASSLMTSGGAGETQYF. The gene calls are TRBV7-2 and TRBJ2-5; 14 positions agree with TRBD2. The CDR3 runs 17 residues. Per germline, CDR1 SGHTA and CDR2 FQGNSA. V was clipped by 2 bases and J by 5 bases; unmatched bases: 7.

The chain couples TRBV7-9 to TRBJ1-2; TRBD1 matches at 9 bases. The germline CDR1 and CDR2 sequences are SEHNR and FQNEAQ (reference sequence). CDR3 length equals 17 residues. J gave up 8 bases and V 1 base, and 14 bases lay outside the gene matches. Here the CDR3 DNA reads TGTGCCAGCAGCTTAGAAGGGACGGGACAGGGAGTAAGCGGCTACACCTTC. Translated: CASSLEGTGQGVSGYTF. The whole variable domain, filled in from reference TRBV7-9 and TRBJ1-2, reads DTGVSQNPRHKITKRGQNVTFRCDPISEHNRLYWYRQTLGQGPEFLTYFQNEAQLEKSRLLSDRFSAERPKGSFSTLEIQRTEQGDSAMYLCASSLEGTGQGVSGYTFGSGTRLTVV.